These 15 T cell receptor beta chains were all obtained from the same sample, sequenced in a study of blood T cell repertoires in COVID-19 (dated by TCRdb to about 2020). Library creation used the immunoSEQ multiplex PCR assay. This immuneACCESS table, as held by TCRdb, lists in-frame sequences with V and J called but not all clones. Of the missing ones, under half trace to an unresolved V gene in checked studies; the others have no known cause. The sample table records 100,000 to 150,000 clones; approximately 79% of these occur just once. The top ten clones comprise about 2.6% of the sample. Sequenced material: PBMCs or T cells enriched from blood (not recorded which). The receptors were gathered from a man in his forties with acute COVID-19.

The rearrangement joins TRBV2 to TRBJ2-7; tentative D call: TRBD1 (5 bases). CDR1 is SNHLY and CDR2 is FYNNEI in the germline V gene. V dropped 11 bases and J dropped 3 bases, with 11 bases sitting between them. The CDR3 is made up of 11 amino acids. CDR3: CASRGGYEQYF. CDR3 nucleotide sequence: TGTGCCTCTAGGGGCGGCTACGAGCAGTACTTC.

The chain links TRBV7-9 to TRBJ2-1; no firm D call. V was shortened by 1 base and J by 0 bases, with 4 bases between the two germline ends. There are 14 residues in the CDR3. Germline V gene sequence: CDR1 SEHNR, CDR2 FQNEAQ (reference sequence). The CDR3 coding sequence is TGTGCCAGCAGCTTAGGACTCTCCTACAATGAGCAGTTCTTC. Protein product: CASSLGLSYNEQFF.

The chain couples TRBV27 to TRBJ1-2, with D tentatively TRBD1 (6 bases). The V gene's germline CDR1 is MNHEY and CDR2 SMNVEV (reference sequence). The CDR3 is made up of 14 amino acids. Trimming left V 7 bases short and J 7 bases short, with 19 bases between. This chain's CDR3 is CASTLNGGGGGYTF. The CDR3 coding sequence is TGTGCCAGCACCTTAAACGGTGGGGGCGGTGGCTACACCTTC.

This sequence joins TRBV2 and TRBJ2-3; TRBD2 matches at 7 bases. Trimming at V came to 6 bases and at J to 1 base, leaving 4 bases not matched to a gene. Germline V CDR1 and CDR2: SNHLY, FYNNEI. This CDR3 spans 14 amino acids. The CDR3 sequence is CASRSSGGTDTQYF. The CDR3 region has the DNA TGTGCCAGCAGATCCAGCGGGGGCACAGATACGCAGTATTTT.

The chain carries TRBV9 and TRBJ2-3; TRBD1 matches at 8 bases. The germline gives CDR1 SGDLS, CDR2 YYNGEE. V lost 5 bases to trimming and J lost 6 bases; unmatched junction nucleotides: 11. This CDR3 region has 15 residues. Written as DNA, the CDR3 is TGTGCCAGCAGTAGGACAGGGAGTGCGGGCGATACGCAGTATTTT. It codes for CASSRTGSAGDTQYF.

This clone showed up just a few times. CDR3 loop: CASGLETSRNEQFF. DNA for the CDR3: TGTGCTAGTGGTTTGGAGACCAGCAGGAATGAGCAGTTCTTC. The genes are TRBV12-5 and TRBJ2-1, with no clear D. The germline gives CDR1 LGHNT, CDR2 FRNRAP. CDR3 length equals 14 residues. Trimming took off 1 base at V and 7 bases at J, with 11 bases between the two ends.

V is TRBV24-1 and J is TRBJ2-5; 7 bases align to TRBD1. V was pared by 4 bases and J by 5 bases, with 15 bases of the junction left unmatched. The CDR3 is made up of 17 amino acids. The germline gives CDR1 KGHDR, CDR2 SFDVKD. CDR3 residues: CATSDLPTGSPQETQYF. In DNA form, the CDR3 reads TGTGCCACCAGTGACCTTCCGACAGGGTCCCCTCAGGAGACCCAGTACTTC.

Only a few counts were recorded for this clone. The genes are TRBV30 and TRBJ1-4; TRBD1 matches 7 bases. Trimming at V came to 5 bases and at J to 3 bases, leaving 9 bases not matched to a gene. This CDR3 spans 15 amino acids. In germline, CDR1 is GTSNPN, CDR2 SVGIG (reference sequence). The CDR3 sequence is CAWGSPGTANEKLFF. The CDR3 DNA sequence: TGTGCCTGGGGGTCCCCCGGGACAGCTAATGAAAAACTGTTTTTT.

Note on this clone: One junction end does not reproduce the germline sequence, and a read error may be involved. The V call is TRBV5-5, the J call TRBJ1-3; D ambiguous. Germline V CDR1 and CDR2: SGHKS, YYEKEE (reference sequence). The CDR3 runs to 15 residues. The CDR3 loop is CASSALGATGNTIYF. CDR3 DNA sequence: TGTGCCAGCAGTGCCTTGGGTGCGACTGGGAACACCATATATTTT.

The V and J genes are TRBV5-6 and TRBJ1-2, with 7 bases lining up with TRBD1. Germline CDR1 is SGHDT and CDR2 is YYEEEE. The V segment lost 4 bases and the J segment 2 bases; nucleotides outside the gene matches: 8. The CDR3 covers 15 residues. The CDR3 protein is CASSRDRAINYGYTF. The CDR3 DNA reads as TGTGCCAGCAGCCGCGACAGGGCGATCAACTATGGCTACACCTTC.

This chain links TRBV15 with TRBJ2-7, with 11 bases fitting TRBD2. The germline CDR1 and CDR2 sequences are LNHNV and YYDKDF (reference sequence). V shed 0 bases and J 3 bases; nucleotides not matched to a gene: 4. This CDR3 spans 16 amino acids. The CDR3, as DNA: TGTGCCACCAGCAGAGACGGGACTAGCGGTCGCTACGAGCAGTACTTC. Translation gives CATSRDGTSGRYEQYF.

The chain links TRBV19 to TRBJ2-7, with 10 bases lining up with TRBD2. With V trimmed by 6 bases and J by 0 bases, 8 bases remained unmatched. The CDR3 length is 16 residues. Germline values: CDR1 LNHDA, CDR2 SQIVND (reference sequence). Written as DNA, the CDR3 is TGTGCCAGTAGGAGTCATGGGACTAGCGACTCCTACGAGCAGTACTTC. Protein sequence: CASRSHGTSDSYEQYF. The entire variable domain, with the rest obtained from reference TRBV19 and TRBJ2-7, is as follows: DGGITQSPKYLFRKEGQNVTLSCEQNLNHDAMYWYRQDPGQGLRLIYYSQIVNDFQKGDIAEGYSVSREKKESFPLTVTSAQKNPTAFYLCASRSHGTSDSYEQYFGPGTRLTVT.

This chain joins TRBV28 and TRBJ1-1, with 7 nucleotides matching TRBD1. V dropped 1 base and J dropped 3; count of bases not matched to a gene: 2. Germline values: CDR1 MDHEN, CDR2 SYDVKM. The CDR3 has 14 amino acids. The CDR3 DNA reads TGTGCCAGCAGTTTATTCGGACAGGACACTGAAGCTTTCTTT. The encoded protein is CASSLFGQDTEAFF.

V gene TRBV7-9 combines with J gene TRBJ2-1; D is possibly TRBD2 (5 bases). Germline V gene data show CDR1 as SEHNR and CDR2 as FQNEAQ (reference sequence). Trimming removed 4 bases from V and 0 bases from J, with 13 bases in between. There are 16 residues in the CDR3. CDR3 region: CASSSFPGFSYNEQFF. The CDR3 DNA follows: TGTGCCAGCAGCTCTTTTCCGGGGTTCTCCTACAATGAGCAGTTCTTC.

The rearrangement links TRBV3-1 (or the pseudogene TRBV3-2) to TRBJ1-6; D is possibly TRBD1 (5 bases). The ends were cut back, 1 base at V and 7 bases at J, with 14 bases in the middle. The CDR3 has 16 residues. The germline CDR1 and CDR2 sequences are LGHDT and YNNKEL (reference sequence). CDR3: CASSQGQSHGNSPLHF. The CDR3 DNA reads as TGTGCCAGCAGCCAAGGACAGTCACACGGGAATTCACCCCTCCACTTT.